The clone carrying this T cell receptor (beta chain) was observed a few times. The antigen is not known. This sample's time point: sample taken at primary tumor resection. Patients with untreated early-stage non-small cell lung cancer, numbering 55 to 80, were the donors. Extraction of whole RNA from tumor, nontumor lung or frozen PBMC preceded unsorted sequencing. V dropped 5 bases and J dropped 6 bases, with 20 bases sitting between them. Germline V gives CDR1 SGHTA, CDR2 FQGNSA. This CDR3 comprises 16 residues. This specimen comes from a study of spatial heterogeneity in lung cancer. Study at large: Detected sequences consistently included more beta-chain ones than alpha-chain ones. Study results and caveats: Expanded alpha and beta TCR counts within tumors tracked tumor mutation counts.

TCRdb recomputed calls from the 5' RACE reads with MiXCR, one row per CDR3 protein. The table records 15,000 to 20,000 distinct CDR3 sequences, under 10% of them present only once. The sequence was obtained from a male donor with early-stage non-small cell lung cancer. Specimen: lung tumor tissue, collected at surgery. V usage is TRBV7-2 and J usage is TRBJ2-4; D may be TRBD1 (7 bases). CDR3 amino acids: CASSLSGRGVGNIQYF. CDR3 coding DNA: TGTGCCAGCAGCCTTAGCGGCAGGGGGGTCGGAAACATTCAGTACTTC. Full variable domain (rest looked up from reference TRBV7-2 and TRBJ2-4): GAGVSQSPSNKVTEKGKDVELRCDPISGHTALYWYRQSLGQGLEFLIYFQGNSAPDKSGLPSDRFSAERTGGSVSTLTIQRTQQEDSAVYLCASSLSGRGVGNIQYFGAGTRLSVL.